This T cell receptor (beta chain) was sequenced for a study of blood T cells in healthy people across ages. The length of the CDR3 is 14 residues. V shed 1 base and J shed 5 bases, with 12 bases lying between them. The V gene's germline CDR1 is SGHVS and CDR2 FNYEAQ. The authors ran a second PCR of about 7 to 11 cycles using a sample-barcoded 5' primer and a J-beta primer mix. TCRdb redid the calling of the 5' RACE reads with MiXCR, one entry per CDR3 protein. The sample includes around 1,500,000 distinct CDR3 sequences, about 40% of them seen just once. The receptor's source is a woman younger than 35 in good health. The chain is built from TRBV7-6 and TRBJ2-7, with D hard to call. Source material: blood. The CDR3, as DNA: TGTGCCAGCAGCTTAGTGCTGGGCAGGAACGAGCAGTACTTC. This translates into CASSLVLGRNEQYF.